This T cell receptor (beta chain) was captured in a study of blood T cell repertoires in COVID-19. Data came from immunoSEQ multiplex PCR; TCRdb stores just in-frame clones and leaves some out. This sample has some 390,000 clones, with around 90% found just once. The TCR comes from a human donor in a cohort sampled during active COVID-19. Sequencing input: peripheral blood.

The CDR3 nucleotides are TGCGCCAGCAGCTTGTTAACCGAGGGACAAGACAATGAGCAGTTCTTC. It is translated as CASSLLTEGQDNEQFF. The rearrangement uses TRBV5-1 and TRBJ2-1; tentatively, D is TRBD1 (6 bases). Germline V CDR1 and CDR2: SGHRS, YFSETQ. The CDR3 extends over 16 amino acids. V dropped 1 base and J dropped 5 bases, with 16 bases sitting between them.